Presented here are 28 T cell receptor beta chains from one specimen sequenced in a study of blood T cell repertoires in COVID-19. Here immunoSEQ multiplex PCR was the method, and the copy in TCRdb shows in-frame clones only, minus some. This sample has 64,000 or so clones, with approximately 79% found just once. Sample: peripheral blood. The source is a human donor in a cohort sampled during active COVID-19.

This clone was counted once. J is TRBJ1-2 and V is TRBV24-1; TRBD1 might be the D (5 bases). This CDR3 spans 14 amino acids. V lost 5 bases to trimming and J lost 1 base, with 10 bases between them. CDR1 and CDR2 (germline): KGHDR, SFDVKD. The CDR3, as DNA: TGTGCCACCAGTGGTGAAGGGGTTAACTATGGCTACACCTTC. This sequence encodes CATSGEGVNYGYTF.

The chain carries TRBV6-1 and TRBJ2-7; TRBD1 agrees at 8 bases. Germline assignment: CDR1 MNHNS and CDR2 SASEGT. The CDR3 is 15 residues long. The ends lost 3 bases at V and 5 bases at J; junction bases unmatched: 9. CDR3 sequence reads: CASSDLDRGKNEQYF. CDR3 in DNA: TGTGCCAGCAGTGATCTCGACAGGGGTAAGAACGAGCAGTACTTC.

V is TRBV12-3 or TRBV12-4 and J is TRBJ1-6; D ambiguous. This CDR3 has 12 amino acids. V shed 5 bases and J shed 6 bases, with 5 bases lying between them. The CDR3 nucleotides read TGTGCCAGCAGTCTCAGTAATTCACCCCTCCACTTT. Encoded protein: CASSLSNSPLHF.

The chain couples TRBV10-3 to TRBJ2-7, with D possibly being TRBD2 (6 bases). V was pared by 2 bases and J by 7 bases, with 18 bases between. The CDR3 extends over 15 amino acids. Germline values: CDR1 ENHRY, CDR2 SYGVKD. CDR3 in DNA: TGTGCCATCAGTGAGCGCTGGACTACCGATGGTGAGCAGTACTTC. It yields the protein CAISERWTTDGEQYF.

This clone has just a few counts. The chain couples TRBV14 to TRBJ1-6; 8 nucleotides align to TRBD1. CDR3 length equals 15 residues. V shed 0 bases and J 7 bases; nucleotides not matched to a gene: 2. Germline CDR1 SGHDN, CDR2 FVKESK. CDR3: CASSQDRQGNSPLHF. In DNA form, the CDR3 reads TGTGCCAGCAGCCAAGACAGACAGGGGAATTCACCCCTCCACTTT.

DNA for the CDR3: TGTGCCAGCAGCTCTGGACAGGGGTCTTCCTACGAGCAGTACTTC. Translated, it gives CASSSGQGSSYEQYF. The chain links TRBV6-6 to TRBJ2-7, with 9 bases fitting TRBD1. Unmatched junction bases numbered 7, after V lost 6 bases and J lost 1 base. This CDR3 contains 15 residues. Per the germline V gene, CDR1 is MNHNY and CDR2 is SVGAGI (reference sequence).

The chain combines TRBV18 with TRBJ1-5; TRBD1 might be the D (5 bases). CDR1 is KGHSH and CDR2 is LQKENI in the germline V gene. With 6 bases removed from V and 7 bases from J, the gap between germline ends came to 13 bases. The CDR3 length is 13 residues. The CDR3 sequence: CASSDSARQPQHF. In DNA, the CDR3 is TGTGCCAGCTCCGACAGCGCAAGGCAGCCCCAGCATTTT.

The V gene is TRBV7-2, the J gene TRBJ1-5, with D unclear. The CDR3 length is 13 residues. Germline V gives CDR1 SGHTA, CDR2 FQGNSA. Trimming stripped 5 bases from V and 6 bases from J, with 11 bases between. In DNA form, the CDR3 reads TGTGCCAGCAGCCGCCGCGGCGGTCAGCCCCAGCATTTT. Protein product: CASSRRGGQPQHF.

The chain uses TRBV30 and TRBJ2-2; D gene ambiguous. Germline CDR1 reads GTSNPN; CDR2 reads SVGIG (reference sequence). Trimming took 0 bases from V and 6 from J, leaving 11 bases between them. The CDR3 has 14 residues. The CDR3 reads CAWSVSNPAGELFF. The CDR3 nucleotides read TGTGCCTGGAGTGTATCGAATCCGGCCGGGGAGCTGTTTTTT.

As DNA, the CDR3 is TGTGCCTGGAGTCCCTGGAGGGGGCGGAATGGCTACACCTTC. Encoded protein: CAWSPWRGRNGYTF. The gene calls are TRBV30 and TRBJ1-2, with 7 nucleotides matching TRBD1. CDR3 size: 14 residues. V lost 2 bases and J lost 6; bases outside the gene matches: 9. Germline CDR1 GTSNPN, CDR2 SVGIG (reference sequence).

This chain joins TRBV6-5 and TRBJ1-1; D is unresolved. The germline gives CDR1 MNHEY, CDR2 SVGAGI. This CDR3 is 15 amino acids long. Trimming shortened V by 7 bases and J by 3 bases, and 18 bases separated the two germline ends. CDR3 DNA: TGTGCCAGCACCTTCGGCTCAGTGGCGGACACTGAAGCTTTCTTT. Its protein product is CASTFGSVADTEAFF.

The chain combines TRBV28 with TRBJ1-2, with 9 bases that match TRBD1. The CDR3 spans 15 residues. CDR1 is MDHEN and CDR2 is SYDVKM in the germline V gene. The ends lost 5 bases at V and 5 bases at J; junction bases unmatched: 9. CDR3 bases: TGTGCCAGCAGTCGGGGAGGGACAGGGAATTATGGCTACACCTTC. Its protein product is CASSRGGTGNYGYTF.

This clone has only a few counts. The J gene is TRBJ1-1, the V gene TRBV6-4, with unresolved D. The CDR3 covers 13 residues. CDR1 and CDR2 (germline): MRHNA, SNTAGT. With 2 bases removed from V and 1 base from J, the gap between germline ends came to 5 bases. The DNA for the CDR3 is TGTGCCAGCAGTGACGGAGAGAACACTGAAGCTTTCTTT. Amino acids: CASSDGENTEAFF.

This chain connects TRBV28 to TRBJ1-2; D is perhaps TRBD1 (6 bases). CDR3 length: 14 amino acids. Trimming stripped 0 bases from V and 8 bases from J, with 13 bases between. Germline assignment: CDR1 MDHEN and CDR2 SYDVKM. The CDR3: CASSLWGGQRGYTF. CDR3 DNA: TGTGCCAGCAGTTTATGGGGGGGGCAGCGAGGCTACACCTTC.

The chain carries TRBV30 and TRBJ1-5; the D gene is possibly TRBD1 (6 bases). The CDR3 covers 15 residues. Looked up from germline, CDR1 is GTSNPN and CDR2 is SVGIG (reference sequence). V lost 3 bases, J lost 3 bases, and 15 bases lay in between. The CDR3 coding sequence is TGTGCCTGGAGCCGCGAGACAGGCTTCAATCAGCCCCAGCATTTT. Its protein product is CAWSRETGFNQPQHF.

This clone was seen a few times. This sequence joins TRBV19 and TRBJ1-5; 7 bases match TRBD1. V shed 8 bases and J 6 bases; nucleotides not matched to a gene: 7. The CDR3 totals 13 residues. Germline V gene lookup returns CDR1 LNHDA and CDR2 SQIVND (reference sequence). The CDR3 bases are TGTGCCAGTGGGGACAGAACAACTCAGCCCCAGCATTTT. It encodes CASGDRTTQPQHF.

V usage is TRBV18 and J usage is TRBJ2-7; 10 bases match TRBD2. There are 15 residues in the CDR3. The germline V gene has CDR1 KGHSH and CDR2 LQKENI. V was clipped by 8 bases and J by 3 bases; unmatched bases: 10. CDR3 region: CASRRWSGGDYEQYF. The CDR3 DNA is TGTGCCAGCCGACGGTGGAGCGGGGGGGACTACGAGCAGTACTTC.

This clone turned up a few times. The chain uses TRBV7-9 and TRBJ1-1; 7 bases map to TRBD1. Germline lookup yields CDR1 SEHNR and CDR2 FQNEAQ (reference sequence). The CDR3 totals 13 residues. V shed 3 bases, J shed 11 bases, and the junction held 9 bases outside the gene matches. CDR3 region: CASSFYRGMAAFF. The CDR3 nucleotides read TGTGCCAGCAGCTTCTACAGGGGAATGGCGGCTTTCTTT.

The rearrangement joins TRBV5-1 to TRBJ2-1, with D possibly being TRBD2 (6 bases). The CDR3 loop spans 17 amino acids. Germline assignment: CDR1 SGHRS and CDR2 YFSETQ. Trimming took 4 bases from V and 6 from J, leaving 23 bases between them. CDR3 sequence: CASSPGLKVTLGNEQFF. For the CDR3, the DNA is TGCGCCAGCAGCCCAGGACTAAAAGTAACCCTGGGCAATGAGCAGTTCTTC.

The chain joins TRBV5-5 to TRBJ2-2; 8 bases are a match to TRBD1. Germline lookup yields CDR1 SGHKS and CDR2 YYEKEE (reference sequence). J was trimmed by 1 base and V by 1 base; bases with no gene match: 3. This CDR3 spans 16 amino acids. CDR3 in DNA: TGTGCCAGCAGCTTGAGACAGGGGAAGAACACCGGGGAGCTGTTTTTT. It is translated as CASSLRQGKNTGELFF. Variable domain in full (rest from reference TRBV5-5 and TRBJ2-2): DAGVTQSPTHLIKTRGQQVTLRCSPISGHKSVSWYQQVLGQGPQFIFQYYEKEERGRGNFPDRFSARQFPNYSSELNVNALLLGDSALYLCASSLRQGKNTGELFFGEGSRLTVL.

This chain connects TRBV10-1 to TRBJ2-7; TRBD1 matches 8 bases. The germline gives CDR1 WNHNN, CDR2 SYGVQD (reference sequence). V trimming: 6 bases; J trimming: 2 bases; junction bases outside the gene matches: 3. This CDR3 contains 13 residues. The CDR3 DNA reads TGCGCCAGCAGCTCGGACAGGGCCTACGAGCAGTACTTC. The encoded protein is CASSSDRAYEQYF.

This clone has just one count. The chain combines TRBV28 with TRBJ2-7; weak D call: TRBD1 (5 bases). The V gene's germline CDR1 is MDHEN and CDR2 SYDVKM. This CDR3 is built from 14 residues. The germline V and J ends were trimmed by 4 bases and 1 base, with 11 bases remaining between them. CDR3 in amino acids: CASSSPGSSYEQYF. DNA for the CDR3: TGTGCCAGCAGTTCCCCAGGGTCGTCCTACGAGCAGTACTTC.

The gene calls are TRBV7-2 and TRBJ2-3; 7 bases are shared with TRBD1. The CDR3 sequence is 13 residues long. CDR1 and CDR2 from the germline V gene are SGHTA and FQGNSA. Losses at the gene ends were 4 bases for V and 6 bases for J; bases not matched to a gene: 4. CDR3: CASSSIRGDTQYF. The CDR3 region has the DNA TGTGCCAGCAGCTCGATCAGGGGGGATACGCAGTATTTT.

The chain has TRBV2 and TRBJ2-5; no reliable D call. The CDR3 covers 14 residues. Germline CDR1 SNHLY, CDR2 FYNNEI. The V end was cut by 6 bases, the J end by 1 base, with 12 bases between. This CDR3 reads CASSVTALQETQYF. The CDR3 DNA reads as TGTGCCAGCAGCGTGACTGCCCTCCAAGAGACCCAGTACTTC.

The chain has TRBV2 and TRBJ1-4, with 9 bases identical to TRBD1. The CDR3 extends over 14 amino acids. V dropped 5 bases and J dropped 7; count of bases not matched to a gene: 5. Germline V gene lookup returns CDR1 SNHLY and CDR2 FYNNEI. This CDR3 reads CASSQDRGAEKLFF. In DNA, the CDR3 is TGTGCCAGCAGTCAGGACAGGGGTGCTGAAAAACTGTTTTTT.

The J gene is TRBJ1-1, the V gene TRBV7-2, with a tentative D call TRBD1 (6 bases). The germline CDR1 and CDR2 sequences are SGHTA and FQGNSA. With 2 bases removed from V and 7 bases from J, the gap between germline ends came to 11 bases. CDR3 length equals 13 residues. CDR3 nucleotide sequence: TGTGCCAGCAGCTTAAAACAGGGCGGTGAAGCTTTCTTT. It yields the protein CASSLKQGGEAFF.

A single count supports this clone. The chain links TRBV9 to TRBJ1-5, with D possibly matching TRBD1 (6 bases). CDR1 SGDLS and CDR2 YYNGEE come from the germline V gene. This CDR3 contains 14 residues. The V end was cut by 7 bases, the J end by 3 bases, with 14 bases between. CDR3 sequence (DNA): TGTGCCAGCTCCCCGGGGGGCGTCAATCAGCCCCAGCATTTT. It yields the protein CASSPGGVNQPQHF.

The chain recombines TRBV27 with TRBJ1-5, with 7 bases identical to TRBD1. Per germline, CDR1 MNHEY and CDR2 SMNVEV (reference sequence). The length of the CDR3 is 15 residues. V trimming: 4 bases; J trimming: 3 bases; junction bases outside the gene matches: 6. The DNA of the CDR3 is TGTGCCAGCAGTTCCCCAGGGGGGATCAATCAGCCCCAGCATTTT. Its protein is CASSSPGGINQPQHF.